The rows below give T cell receptor beta chains drawn from one sample of a study of blood T cell repertoires in COVID-19. Sequenced by immunoSEQ multiplex PCR; TCRdb stores in-frame clones only, minus some. The sample lists over 50,000 clones, roughly 86% occurring once. The sample taken for sequencing was peripheral blood. These receptors were taken from a man aged 55 to 70 with acute or convalescent COVID-19. Both conserved end residues are part of each CDR3. The order of the fields is D gene, clone size, J gene, V gene, CDR3 length, CDR3 protein, CDR3 DNA. A D gene is named only where the DNA matches it firmly. Clone size is shown for a subset of rows, as once, few, many or a class of expanded clone.

TRBD1,-,TRBJ1-5,TRBV5-1,15,CASSLGDRLNQPQHF,TGCGCCAGCAGCTTGGGGGACAGGTTGAATCAGCCCCAGCATTTT
-,-,TRBJ1-3,TRBV19,14,CASTIQGFGNTIYF,TGTGCCAGTACGATACAGGGTTTTGGAAACACCATATATTTT
TRBD1,once,TRBJ1-6,TRBV5-1,15,CASTDTGVRNSPLHF,TGCGCCAGCACAGATACAGGGGTCCGTAATTCACCCCTCCACTTT
-,few,TRBJ1-1,TRBV5-1,13,CASSSTPNTEAFF,TGCGCCAGCAGCTCGACACCGAACACTGAAGCTTTCTTT
-,-,TRBJ2-6,TRBV18,15,CASSPPFSGANVLTF,TGTGCCAGCTCACCACCCTTCTCCGGGGCCAACGTCCTGACTTTC
-,-,TRBJ1-2,TRBV7-2,15,CASTTGRDLNYGYTF,TGTGCCAGCACTACAGGGAGAGACCTTAACTATGGCTACACCTTC
TRBD1,-,TRBJ2-1,TRBV19,13,CASSVTGGGEQFF,TGTGCCAGTAGTGTTACAGGGGGCGGTGAGCAGTTCTTC
TRBD1,-,TRBJ1-6,TRBV19,15,CASSPDRTGRSPLHF,TGTGCCAGTAGTCCGGATCGGACAGGGCGCTCACCCCTCCACTTT
-,-,TRBJ1-1,TRBV24-1,12,CATSQGPTEAFF,TGTGCCACCAGTCAGGGGCCCACTGAAGCTTTCTTT
-,-,TRBJ2-7,TRBV4-2,14,CASSQAYSSYEQYF,TGTGCCAGCAGCCAAGCGTATTCCTCCTACGAGCAGTACTTC
-,-,TRBJ1-5,TRBV20-1,14,CSASGQGSNQPQHF,TGCAGTGCTAGTGGGCAGGGAAGCAATCAGCCCCAGCATTTT
-,-,TRBJ2-6,TRBV5-1,14,CASSYGSGANVLTF,TGCGCCAGCAGCTACGGCTCTGGGGCCAACGTCCTGACTTTC
TRBD2,-,TRBJ2-5,TRBV7-2,16,CASSLAGGGLEETQYF,TGTGCCAGCAGCTTAGCGGGCGGGGGGCTCGAAGAGACCCAGTACTTC
-,-,TRBJ1-1,TRBV5-8,18,CASSFGGNKEFLNTEAFF,TGTGCCAGCTCCTTTGGAGGTAACAAGGAGTTTCTGAACACTGAAGCTTTCTTT
-,-,TRBJ1-3,TRBV20-1,14,CSANDRYSGNTIYF,TGCAGTGCTAATGACAGATACTCTGGAAACACCATATATTTT
TRBD2,-,TRBJ2-2,TRBV5-5,17,CASRPLAGGTNTGELFF,TGTGCCAGCAGACCTCTAGCGGGGGGAACGAACACCGGGGAGCTGTTTTTT
-,-,TRBJ2-5,TRBV18,13,CASHYTTQETQYF,TGTGCCAGCCACTACACAACTCAAGAGACCCAGTACTTC
-,-,TRBJ1-2,TRBV19,14,CASSETAANYGYTF,TGTGCCAGTAGTGAAACCGCAGCTAACTATGGCTACACCTTC
TRBD2,-,TRBJ2-3,TRBV7-3,14,CASSLAGGADTQYF,TGTGCCAGCAGCTTAGCGGGGGGCGCAGATACGCAGTATTTT
-,-,TRBJ2-2,TRBV5-1,13,CASSLLNTGELFF,TGCGCCAGCAGCTTACTTAACACCGGGGAGCTGTTTTTT
TRBD1,-,TRBJ2-2,TRBV19,18,CASSIRLGDRGGTGELFF,TGTGCCAGTAGTATTCGGCTGGGGGACAGGGGGGGGACCGGGGAGCTGTTTTTT
-,-,TRBJ1-6,TRBV4-1,15,CASSPGHLYNSPLHF,TGCGCCAGCAGCCCCGGACACCTCTATAATTCACCCCTCCACTTT
TRBD1,-,TRBJ1-1,TRBV7-9,12,CASSSGTGPAFF,TGTGCCAGCAGCTCCGGGACAGGGCCAGCTTTCTTT